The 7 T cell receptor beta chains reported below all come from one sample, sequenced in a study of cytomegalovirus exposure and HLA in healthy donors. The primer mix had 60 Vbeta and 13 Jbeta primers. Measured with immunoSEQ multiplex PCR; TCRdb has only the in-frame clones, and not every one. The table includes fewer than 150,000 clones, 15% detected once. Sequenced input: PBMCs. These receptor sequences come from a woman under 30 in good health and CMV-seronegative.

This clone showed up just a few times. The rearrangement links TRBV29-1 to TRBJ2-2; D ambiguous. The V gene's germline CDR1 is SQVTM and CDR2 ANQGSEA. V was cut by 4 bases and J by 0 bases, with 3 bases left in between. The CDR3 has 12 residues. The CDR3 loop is CSVATNTGELFF. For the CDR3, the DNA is TGCAGCGTTGCCACGAACACCGGGGAGCTGTTTTTT.

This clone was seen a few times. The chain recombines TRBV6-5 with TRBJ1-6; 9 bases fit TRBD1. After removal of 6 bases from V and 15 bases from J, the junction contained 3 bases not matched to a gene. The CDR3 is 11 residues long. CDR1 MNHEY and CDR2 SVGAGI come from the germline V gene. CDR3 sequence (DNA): TGTGCCAGCAGCCCGGGACAGGGCCTCCACTTT. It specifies CASSPGQGLHF.

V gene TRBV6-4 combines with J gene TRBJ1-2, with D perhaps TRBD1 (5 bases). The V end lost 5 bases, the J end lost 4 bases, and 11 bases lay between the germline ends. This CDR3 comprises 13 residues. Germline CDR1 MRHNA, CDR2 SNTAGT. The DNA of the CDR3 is TGTGCCAGCAGTCCGGGGGTTGGCTATGGCTACACCTTC. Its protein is CASSPGVGYGYTF.

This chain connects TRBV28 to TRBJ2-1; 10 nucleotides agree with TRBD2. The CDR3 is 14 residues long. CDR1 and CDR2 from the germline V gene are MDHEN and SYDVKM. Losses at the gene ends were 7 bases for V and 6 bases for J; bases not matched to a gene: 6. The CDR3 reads CASNPAGGANEQFF. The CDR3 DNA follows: TGTGCCAGCAATCCAGCGGGGGGGGCCAATGAGCAGTTCTTC.

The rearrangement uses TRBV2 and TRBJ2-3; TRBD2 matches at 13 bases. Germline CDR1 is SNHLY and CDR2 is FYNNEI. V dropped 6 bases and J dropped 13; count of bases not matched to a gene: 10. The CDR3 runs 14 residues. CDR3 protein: CASSPTGLAGKEYF. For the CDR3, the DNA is TGTGCCAGCAGCCCCACGGGACTAGCGGGGAAGGAGTATTTT. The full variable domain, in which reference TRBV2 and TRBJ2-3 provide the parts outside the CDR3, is EPEVTQTPSHQVTQMGQEVILRCVPISNHLYFYWYRQILGQKVEFLVSFYNNEISEKSEIFDDQFSVERPDGSNFTLKIRSTKLEDSAMYFCASSPTGLAGKEYFGPGTRLTVL.

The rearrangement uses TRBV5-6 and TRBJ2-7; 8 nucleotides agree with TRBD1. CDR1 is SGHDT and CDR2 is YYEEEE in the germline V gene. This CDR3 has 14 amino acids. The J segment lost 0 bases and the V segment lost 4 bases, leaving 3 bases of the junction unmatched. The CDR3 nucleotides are TGTGCCAGCAGCCCCGGGACAGGCTCCTACGAGCAGTACTTC. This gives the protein CASSPGTGSYEQYF. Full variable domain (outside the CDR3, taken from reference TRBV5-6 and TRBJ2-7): DAGVTQSPTHLIKTRGQQVTLRCSPKSGHDTVSWYQQALGQGPQFIFQYYEEEERQRGNFPDRFSGHQFPNYSSELNVNALLLGDSALYLCASSPGTGSYEQYFGPGTRLTVT.

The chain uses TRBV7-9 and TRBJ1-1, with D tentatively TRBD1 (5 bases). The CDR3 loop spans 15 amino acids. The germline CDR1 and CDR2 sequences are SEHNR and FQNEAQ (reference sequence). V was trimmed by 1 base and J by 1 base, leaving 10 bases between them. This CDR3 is CASSLGVGANTEAFF. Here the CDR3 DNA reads TGTGCCAGCAGCTTAGGAGTAGGGGCGAACACTGAAGCTTTCTTT. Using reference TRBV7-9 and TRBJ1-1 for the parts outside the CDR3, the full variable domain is DTGVSQNPRHKITKRGQNVTFRCDPISEHNRLYWYRQTLGQGPEFLTYFQNEAQLEKSRLLSDRFSAERPKGSFSTLEIQRTEQGDSAMYLCASSLGVGANTEAFFGQGTRLTVV.